These T cell receptor beta chains were read from a single sample in a study of vaccination and CD4 T cells after COVID-19. TCRdb fed the PCR reads into MiXCR, producing one record per CDR3 protein. Counted here are 12,000 to 15,000 distinct CDR3 sequences, about 26% occurring once; the ten biggest clones make up 6.5% to 9.5%. Their target antigens are unknown. Sequencing input: CD4+ T cells from blood, cultured in vitro. The receptors originated from a human donor who had recovered from COVID-19. Each CDR3 is given without its conserved first and last residue. Size is omitted from some rows. Given values are once, few, many or a class for expanded clones.

j_call,v_call,clone_size,cdr3_aa
TRBJ2-5,TRBV5-4,.,ASSLRSIGETQY
TRBJ2-3,TRBV7-2,.,ASSRALGTDTQY
TRBJ1-4,TRBV6-2/TRBV6-3,few,ASSTPRQGGNEKLF
TRBJ1-2,TRBV6-1,few,ASSETGRGDYGYT
TRBJ1-5,TRBV2,medium-sized,ASSPGRSSNQPQH
TRBJ1-6,TRBV27,medium-sized,ASSLRTVNSPLH
TRBJ1-2,TRBV5-1,.,ASSLGQNYGYT
TRBJ2-4,TRBV5-1,.,ASSFDREGIQY
TRBJ2-2,TRBV2,few,ASSGGETGELF
TRBJ1-3,TRBV19,.,ASHKGNTIY
TRBJ1-1,TRBV12-3/TRBV12-4,.,ASSPKESRGLPVNTEAF
TRBJ1-5,TRBV30,few,AWSTGFNQPQH
TRBJ2-2,TRBV14,few,ASSQEKARTGGELF
TRBJ2-4,TRBV6-5,few,ASSYSLAGGKNIQY
TRBJ2-5,TRBV6-1,few,ASSRSETQY
TRBJ1-5,TRBV2,.,ASSEAGNQPQH
TRBJ2-7,TRBV7-2,.,ASRFRQGLHEQY
TRBJ2-7,TRBV6-1,.,ASSPASYEQY
TRBJ2-7,TRBV27,few,ASSGRGRTSYEQY
TRBJ1-1,TRBV5-1,.,ASSWGGLNTEAF
TRBJ2-7,TRBV2,.,ASTLDSGRVYEQY
TRBJ2-7,TRBV7-8,.,ASSSTPGTTFYEQY
TRBJ2-6,TRBV6-2/TRBV6-3,.,ASRTDGSGANVLT
TRBJ2-2,TRBV5-5,few,ASRPERRELF
TRBJ1-1,TRBV2,few,ASSGQGHTEAF
TRBJ1-3,TRBV11-2,.,ASSLDSGQGAHTGNTIY
TRBJ2-2,TRBV2,few,ASSGDRKTGELF
TRBJ2-7,TRBV7-2,few,ASSLGPLSSYEQY
TRBJ1-2,TRBV6-2/TRBV6-3,.,ASSPSAGARDGYT
TRBJ2-7,TRBV29-1,.,SVEDRVNEQY
TRBJ2-7,TRBV7-9,.,ASSSLSGTGDYEQY
TRBJ1-2,TRBV20-1,.,SAESPGTPDGYT
TRBJ1-6,TRBV27,few,ASSLYRSSYNSPLH
TRBJ2-3,TRBV7-2,.,ASSPPGLAGGQDTQY
TRBJ2-2,TRBV5-1,.,ASRRDSSSNTGELF
TRBJ1-5,TRBV5-6,few,ASSLWGRGIQPQH
TRBJ1-3,TRBV7-8,few,ASSLRTGAGNTIY
TRBJ1-2,TRBV2,medium-sized,ASSLTGDPNYGYT
TRBJ2-2,TRBV11-3,.,ASPGTSHRGAV
TRBJ2-7,TRBV14,.,ASKTSGGSYEQY
TRBJ1-2,TRBV6-1,few,ASEQGFSYGYT
TRBJ1-3,TRBV18,.,ASSPRQEISGNTIY
TRBJ1-2,TRBV19,few,ASSLRGQGGYGYT
TRBJ1-2,TRBV10-3,.,AISEGWTDYGYT
TRBJ2-1,TRBV20-1,.,SASPPGLARF
TRBJ1-1,TRBV19,.,ASVGWDPGNTEAF
TRBJ1-1,TRBV20-1,.,RVLGISETEAF
TRBJ2-2,TRBV27,few,ASSLSMRQLGTGELF
TRBJ2-1,TRBV12-3/TRBV12-4,.,ASSPIGSYNEQF
TRBJ1-6,TRBV2,.,ASKDSLNNSPLH
TRBJ2-1,TRBV2,.,ASSRAGSSYNEQF
TRBJ1-1,TRBV24-1,medium-sized,ATSETRDTGMMNTEAF
TRBJ1-1,TRBV2,few,ASRKTLNTEAF
TRBJ1-1,TRBV6-5,.,ASSYGGTANTEAF
TRBJ1-1,TRBV20-1,.,SATDRDTEAF
TRBJ1-5,TRBV2,few,ASSEGTGYNQPQH
TRBJ1-1,TRBV7-9,few,ASSLVGTGRAF
TRBJ1-2,TRBV7-9,few,ASGEGRGHYYGYT
TRBJ2-7,TRBV11-2,.,ASSLGWPSGVYEQY